The T cell receptor beta chain described here comes from a study of spatial heterogeneity in lung cancer. Study-level background: Those follow-up PBMC samples that were available underwent sequencing, at a median interval of about 22 months following resection.

In germline, CDR1 is ENHRY, CDR2 SYGVKD. V was clipped by 4 bases and J by 2 bases; unmatched bases: 8. This CDR3 contains 17 residues. TCRdb reprocessed the 5' RACE reads with MiXCR, giving one entry per CDR3 protein. The sample shows roughly 15,000 distinct CDR3 sequences, 5.5% to 7% of them seen only once. The time point is: blood at routine non-recurrence follow-up after resection. Tumor, nontumor lung or frozen PBMC supplied whole RNA that was sequenced unsorted. This receptor was obtained from a male donor with early-stage non-small cell lung cancer. V usage is TRBV10-3 and J usage is TRBJ2-3, with 11 bases lining up with TRBD2. The starting material was PBMCs, obtained at follow-up. The DNA for the CDR3 is TGTGCCATCAGTGGTACTAGCGGGAGCTCCATCACAGATACGCAGTATTTT. Its protein is CAISGTSGSSITDTQYF.